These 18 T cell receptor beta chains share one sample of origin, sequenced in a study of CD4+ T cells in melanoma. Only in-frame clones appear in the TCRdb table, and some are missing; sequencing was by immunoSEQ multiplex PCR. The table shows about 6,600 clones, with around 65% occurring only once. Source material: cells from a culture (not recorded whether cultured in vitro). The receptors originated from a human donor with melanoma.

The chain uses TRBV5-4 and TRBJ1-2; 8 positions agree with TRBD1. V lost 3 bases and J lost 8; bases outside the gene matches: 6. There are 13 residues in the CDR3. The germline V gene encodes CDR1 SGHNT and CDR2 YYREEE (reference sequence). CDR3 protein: CASSWTGLSGYTF. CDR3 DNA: TGTGCCAGCAGCTGGACAGGGCTCTCCGGCTACACCTTC.

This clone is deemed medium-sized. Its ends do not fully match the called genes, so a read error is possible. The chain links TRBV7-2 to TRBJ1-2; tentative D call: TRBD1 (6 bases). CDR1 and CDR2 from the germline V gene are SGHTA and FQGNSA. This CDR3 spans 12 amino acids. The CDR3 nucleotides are TGTGCCAGCAGTTTAGGACAGCCAGACCCCTTCTTC. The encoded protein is CASSLGQPDPFF.

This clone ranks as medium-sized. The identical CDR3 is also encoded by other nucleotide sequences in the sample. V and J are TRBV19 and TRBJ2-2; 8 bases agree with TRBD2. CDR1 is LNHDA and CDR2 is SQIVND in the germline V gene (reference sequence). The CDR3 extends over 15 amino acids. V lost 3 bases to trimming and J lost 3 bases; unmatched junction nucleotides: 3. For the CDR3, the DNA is TGTGCCAGTAGTATTTACGGGGGGGACACCGGGGAGCTGTTTTTT. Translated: CASSIYGGDTGELFF.

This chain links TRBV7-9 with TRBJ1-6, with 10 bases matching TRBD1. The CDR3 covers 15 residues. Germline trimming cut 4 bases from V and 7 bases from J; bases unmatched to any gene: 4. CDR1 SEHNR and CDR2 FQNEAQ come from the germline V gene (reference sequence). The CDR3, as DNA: TGTGCCAGCAGCTCTCGACAGGGGGCGAATTCACCCCTCCACTTT. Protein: CASSSRQGANSPLHF.

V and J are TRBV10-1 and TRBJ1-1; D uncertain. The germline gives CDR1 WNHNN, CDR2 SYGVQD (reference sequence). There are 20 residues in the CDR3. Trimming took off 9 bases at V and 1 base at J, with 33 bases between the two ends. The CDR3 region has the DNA TGCGCCAGTGACTCTCGCGCGTTTCTCGCCGTGTCTCGGGGGAACACTGAAGCTTTCTTT. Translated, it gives CASDSRAFLAVSRGNTEAFF.

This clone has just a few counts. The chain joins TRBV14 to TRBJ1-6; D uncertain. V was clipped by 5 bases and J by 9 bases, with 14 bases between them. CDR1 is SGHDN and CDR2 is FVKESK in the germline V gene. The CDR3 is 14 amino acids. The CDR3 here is CASSGPARASPLHF. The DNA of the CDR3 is TGTGCCAGCAGCGGTCCTGCGAGGGCTTCACCCCTCCACTTT.

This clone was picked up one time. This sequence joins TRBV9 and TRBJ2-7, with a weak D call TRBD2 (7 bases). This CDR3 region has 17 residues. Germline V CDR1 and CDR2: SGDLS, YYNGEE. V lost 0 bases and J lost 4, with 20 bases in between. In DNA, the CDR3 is TGTGCCAGCAGCGTAGGTCGGGGGCAGGGAGGGGTTTACGAGCAGTACTTC. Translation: CASSVGRGQGGVYEQYF. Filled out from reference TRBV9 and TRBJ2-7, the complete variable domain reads DSGVTQTPKHLITATGQRVTLRCSPRSGDLSVYWYQQSLDQGLQFLIQYYNGEERAKGNILERFSAQQFPDLHSELNLSSLELGDSALYFCASSVGRGQGGVYEQYFGPGTRLTVT.

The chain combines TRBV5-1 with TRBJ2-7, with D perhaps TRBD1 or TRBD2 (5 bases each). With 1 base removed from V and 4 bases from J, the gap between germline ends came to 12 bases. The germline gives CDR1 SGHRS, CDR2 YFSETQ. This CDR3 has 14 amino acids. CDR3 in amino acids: CASSLSRDLYEQYF. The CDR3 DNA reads TGCGCCAGCAGCTTGAGCAGGGACCTATACGAGCAGTACTTC.

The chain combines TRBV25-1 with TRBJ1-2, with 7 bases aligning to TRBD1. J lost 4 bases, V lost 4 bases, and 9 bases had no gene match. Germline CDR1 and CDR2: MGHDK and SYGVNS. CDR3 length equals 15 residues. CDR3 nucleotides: TGTGCCAGCAGTGGAGGCCTTAGACAGGGCTATGGCTACACCTTC. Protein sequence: CASSGGLRQGYGYTF.

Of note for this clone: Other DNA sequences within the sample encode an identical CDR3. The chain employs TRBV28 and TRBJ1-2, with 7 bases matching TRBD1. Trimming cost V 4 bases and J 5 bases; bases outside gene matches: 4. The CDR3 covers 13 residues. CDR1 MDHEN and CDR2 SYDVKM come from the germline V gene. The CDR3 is CASSSGQLYGYTF. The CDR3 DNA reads TGTGCCAGCAGTTCGGGACAGTTGTATGGCTACACCTTC.

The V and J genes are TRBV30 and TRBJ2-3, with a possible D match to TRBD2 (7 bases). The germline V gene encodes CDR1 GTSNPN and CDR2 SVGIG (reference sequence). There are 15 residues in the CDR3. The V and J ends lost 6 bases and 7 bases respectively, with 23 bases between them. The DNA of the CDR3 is TGTGCCTGCTCCCGCCCGGGGGGCCGGGCAAATACGCAGTATTTT. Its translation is CACSRPGGRANTQYF.

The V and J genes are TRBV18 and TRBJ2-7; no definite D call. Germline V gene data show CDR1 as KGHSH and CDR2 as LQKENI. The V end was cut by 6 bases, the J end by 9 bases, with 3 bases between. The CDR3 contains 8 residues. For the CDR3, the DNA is TGTGCCAGCTCCCCGCAGTACTTC. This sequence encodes CASSPQYF.

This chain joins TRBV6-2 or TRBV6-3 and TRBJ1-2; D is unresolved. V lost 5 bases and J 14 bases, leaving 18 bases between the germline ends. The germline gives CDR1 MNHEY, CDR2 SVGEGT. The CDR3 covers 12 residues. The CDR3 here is CASSQAGPGLTF. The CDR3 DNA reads TGTGCCAGCAGTCAGGCCGGCCCCGGCTTAACCTTC.

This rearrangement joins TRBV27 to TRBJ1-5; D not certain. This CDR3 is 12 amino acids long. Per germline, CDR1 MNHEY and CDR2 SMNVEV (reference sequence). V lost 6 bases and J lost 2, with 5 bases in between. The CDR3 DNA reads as TGTGCCAGCAGAATGGGCAATCAGCCCCAGCATTTT. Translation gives CASRMGNQPQHF.

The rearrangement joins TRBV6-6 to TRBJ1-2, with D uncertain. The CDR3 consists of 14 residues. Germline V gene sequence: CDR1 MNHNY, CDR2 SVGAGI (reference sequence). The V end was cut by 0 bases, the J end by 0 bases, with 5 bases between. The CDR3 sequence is CASSYSRPNYGYTF. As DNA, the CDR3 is TGTGCCAGCAGTTACTCGAGGCCTAACTATGGCTACACCTTC.

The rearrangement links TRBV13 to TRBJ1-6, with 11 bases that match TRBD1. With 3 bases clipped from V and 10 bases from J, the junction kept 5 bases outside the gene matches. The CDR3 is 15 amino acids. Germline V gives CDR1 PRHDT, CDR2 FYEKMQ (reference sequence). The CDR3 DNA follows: TGTGCCAGCAGCTTCGGACAGGGGGCTGGATCACCCCTCCACTTT. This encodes CASSFGQGAGSPLHF.

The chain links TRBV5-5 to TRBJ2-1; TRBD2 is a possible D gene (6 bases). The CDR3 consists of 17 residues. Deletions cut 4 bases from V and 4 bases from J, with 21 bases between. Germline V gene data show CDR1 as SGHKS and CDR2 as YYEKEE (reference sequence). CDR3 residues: CASSPVRVAEKYNEQFF. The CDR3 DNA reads TGTGCCAGCAGCCCCGTGAGGGTAGCGGAGAAATACAATGAGCAGTTCTTC.

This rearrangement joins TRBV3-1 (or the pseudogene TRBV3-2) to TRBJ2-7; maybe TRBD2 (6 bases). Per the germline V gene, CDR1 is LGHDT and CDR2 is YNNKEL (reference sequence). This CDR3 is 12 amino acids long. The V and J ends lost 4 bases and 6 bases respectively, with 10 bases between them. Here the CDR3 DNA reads TGTGCCAGCAGCCCTCAGGGAGGCGAGCAGTACTTC. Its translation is CASSPQGGEQYF.